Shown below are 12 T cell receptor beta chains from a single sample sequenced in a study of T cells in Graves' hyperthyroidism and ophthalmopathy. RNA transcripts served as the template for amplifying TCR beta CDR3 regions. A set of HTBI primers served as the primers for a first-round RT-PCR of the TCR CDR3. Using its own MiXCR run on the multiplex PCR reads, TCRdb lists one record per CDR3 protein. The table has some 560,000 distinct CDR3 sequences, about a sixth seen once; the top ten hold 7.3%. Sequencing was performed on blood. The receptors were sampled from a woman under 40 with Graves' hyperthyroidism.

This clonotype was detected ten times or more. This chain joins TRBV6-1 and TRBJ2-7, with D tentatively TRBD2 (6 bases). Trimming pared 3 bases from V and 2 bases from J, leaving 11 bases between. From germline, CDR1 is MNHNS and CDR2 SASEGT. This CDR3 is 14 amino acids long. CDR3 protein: CASSDGTFTYEQYF. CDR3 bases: TGTGCCAGCAGTGATGGGACTTTTACCTACGAGCAGTACTTC.

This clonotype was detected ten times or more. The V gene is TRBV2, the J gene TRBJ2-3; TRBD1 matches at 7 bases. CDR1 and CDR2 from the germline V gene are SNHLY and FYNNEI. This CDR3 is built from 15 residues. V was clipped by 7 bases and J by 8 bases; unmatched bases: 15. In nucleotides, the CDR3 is TGTGCCAGCAAACTGACCTTGGGACAGTCCCTTACGCAGTATTTT. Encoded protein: CASKLTLGQSLTQYF.

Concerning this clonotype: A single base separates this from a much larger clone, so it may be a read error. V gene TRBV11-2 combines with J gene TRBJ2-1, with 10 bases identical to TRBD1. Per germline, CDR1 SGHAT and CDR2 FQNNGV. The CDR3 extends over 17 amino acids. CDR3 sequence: CASSLDKRDRGVYEQLF. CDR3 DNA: TGTGCCAGCAGCTTAGATAAAAGGGACAGGGGCGTTTATGAGCAGCTCTTC.

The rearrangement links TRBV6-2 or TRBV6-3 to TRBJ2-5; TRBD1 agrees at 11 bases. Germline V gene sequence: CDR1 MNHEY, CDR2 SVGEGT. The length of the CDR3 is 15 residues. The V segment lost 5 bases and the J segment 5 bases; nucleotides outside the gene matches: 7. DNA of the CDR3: TGTGCCAGCAGTAACGGACAGGGGGCGTGGGAGACCCAGTACTTC. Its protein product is CASSNGQGAWETQYF.

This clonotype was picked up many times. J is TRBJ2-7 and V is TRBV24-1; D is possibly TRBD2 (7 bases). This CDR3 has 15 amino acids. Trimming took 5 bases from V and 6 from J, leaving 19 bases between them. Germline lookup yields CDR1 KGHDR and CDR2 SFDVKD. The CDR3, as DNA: TGTGCCACCAGTGCCACACAGGGACTAACGAGCGAGCAGTACTTC. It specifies CATSATQGLTSEQYF.

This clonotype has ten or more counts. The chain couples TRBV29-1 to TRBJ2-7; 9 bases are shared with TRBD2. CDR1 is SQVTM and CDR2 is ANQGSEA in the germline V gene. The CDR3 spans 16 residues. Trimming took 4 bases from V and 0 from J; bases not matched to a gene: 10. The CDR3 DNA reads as TGCAGCGTTGTACTAGCGGGTGTTTGGGGCTCCTACGAGCAGTACTTC. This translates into CSVVLAGVWGSYEQYF.

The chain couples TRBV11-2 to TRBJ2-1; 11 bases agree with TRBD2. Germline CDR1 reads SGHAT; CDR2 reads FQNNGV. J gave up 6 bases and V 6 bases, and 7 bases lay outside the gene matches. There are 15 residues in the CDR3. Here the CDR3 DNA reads TGTGCCAGCAGACACCCGGGACTAGCGGTCAATGAGCAGTTCTTC. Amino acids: CASRHPGLAVNEQFF.

The CDR3 here is CASSARTGRTEAFF. In DNA, the CDR3 is TGTGCCAGCAGCGCCCGGACGGGCCGCACTGAAGCTTTCTTT. The V call is TRBV9, the J call TRBJ1-1; no firm D call. V dropped 3 bases and J dropped 4 bases, with 13 bases sitting between them. Looked up from germline, CDR1 is SGDLS and CDR2 is YYNGEE. The CDR3 contains 14 residues.

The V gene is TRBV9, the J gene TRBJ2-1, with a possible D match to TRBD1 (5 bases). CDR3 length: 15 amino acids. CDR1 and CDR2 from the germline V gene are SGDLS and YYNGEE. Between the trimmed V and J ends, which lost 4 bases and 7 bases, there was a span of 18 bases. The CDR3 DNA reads TGTGCCAGCAGCCTCCGGGTTGGGGCGCGAAATGAGCAGTTCTTC. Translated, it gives CASSLRVGARNEQFF.

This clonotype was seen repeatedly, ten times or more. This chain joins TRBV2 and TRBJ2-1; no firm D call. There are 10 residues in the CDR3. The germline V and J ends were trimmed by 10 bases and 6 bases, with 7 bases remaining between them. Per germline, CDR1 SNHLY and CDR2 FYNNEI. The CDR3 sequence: CAIDLNEQFF. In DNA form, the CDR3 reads TGTGCCATCGACCTCAATGAGCAGTTCTTC.

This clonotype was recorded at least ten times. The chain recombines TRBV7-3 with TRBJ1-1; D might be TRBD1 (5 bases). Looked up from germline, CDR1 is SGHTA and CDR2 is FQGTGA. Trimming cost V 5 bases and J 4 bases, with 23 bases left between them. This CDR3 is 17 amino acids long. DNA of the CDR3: TGTGCCAGCAGCCCACACCCATGGGGGGAGAGAGGCACTGAAGCTTTCTTT. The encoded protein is CASSPHPWGERGTEAFF. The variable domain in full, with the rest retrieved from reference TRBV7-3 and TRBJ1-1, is GAGVSQTPSNKVTEKGKYVELRCDPISGHTALYWYRQSLGQGPEFLIYFQGTGAADDSGLPNDRFFAVRPEGSVSTLKIQRTERGDSAVYLCASSPHPWGERGTEAFFGQGTRLTVV.

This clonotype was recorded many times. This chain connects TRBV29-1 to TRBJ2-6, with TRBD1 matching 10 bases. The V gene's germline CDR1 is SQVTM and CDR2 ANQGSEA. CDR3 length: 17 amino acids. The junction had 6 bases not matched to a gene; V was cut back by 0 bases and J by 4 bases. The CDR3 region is CSVEDWGQGTGANVLTF. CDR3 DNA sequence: TGCAGCGTTGAAGACTGGGGACAGGGGACGGGGGCCAACGTCCTGACTTTC.